These T cell receptor beta chains were read from a single sample in a study of blood T cell repertoires in COVID-19. Sequencing was performed with immunoSEQ multiplex PCR; in TCRdb, only in-frame clones are kept and a portion is missing. The table records tens of thousands of clones, around 90% of them present only once. The sequencing sample was made of peripheral blood. The source is a man between 60 and 70 years old with acute or convalescent COVID-19. The CDR3 runs from the conserved cysteine through the conserved F or W. Fields, in order: J gene, V gene, clone size, D gene, CDR3 DNA, CDR3 protein. A D gene is named only where the DNA matches it firmly. A clone size is listed for some rows: how often the clone was seen (once, few, many), or a class if it is expanded.

>TRBJ2-4|TRBV11-2|NA|TRBD2
TGTGCCAGCAGCTTACGGAGCGGGACCAGAGAAAACATTCAGTACTTC
CASSLRSGTRENIQYF
>TRBJ2-3|TRBV6-5|NA|NA
TGTGCCAGCAACACGGACAGCGGACCCACAGATACGCAGTATTTT
CASNTDSGPTDTQYF
>TRBJ1-2|TRBV28|NA|NA
TGTGCCAGCAGTTTTAATACGGGCTATGGCTACACCTTC
CASSFNTGYGYTF
>TRBJ2-5|TRBV9|NA|TRBD1
TGTGCCAGCAGTCATGGCCCTAAGACAGGGAACCAAGAGACCCAGTACTTC
CASSHGPKTGNQETQYF
>TRBJ2-7|TRBV7-2|NA|NA
TGTGCCAGCAGCTTTGGGGGGGCTTACGAGCAGTACTTC
CASSFGGAYEQYF
>TRBJ1-5|TRBV30|NA|TRBD1
TGTGCCTGGGGGACAGGGGCATATCAGCCCCAGCATTTT
CAWGTGAYQPQHF
>TRBJ1-1|TRBV28|once|NA
TGTGCCAGCAGTTTACGACAGGAAGCTTTCTTT
CASSLRQEAFF
>TRBJ1-2|TRBV28|NA|NA
TGTGCCAGCAGTGCCCCGGGTCCCTTCAGGGATGGCTACACCTTC
CASSAPGPFRDGYTF
>TRBJ2-1|TRBV7-9|NA|NA
TGTGCCAGCAGCTTAGCGGGGGCCCCAGAGCAGTTCTTC
CASSLAGAPEQFF
>TRBJ1-5|TRBV2|NA|TRBD1
TGTGCCAGCAGTGGACAGGGGTATAGCAATCAGCCCCAGCATTTT
CASSGQGYSNQPQHF
>TRBJ2-5|TRBV30|NA|NA
TGTGCCTGGACTGGGAGAGGGTACGCCCAGGAGACCCAGTACTTC
CAWTGRGYAQETQYF
>TRBJ2-4|TRBV30|NA|TRBD2
TGTGCCTGGAGGGGAAGCGGGAGAGACCCAATAGCCAAAAACATTCAGTACTTC
CAWRGSGRDPIAKNIQYF
>TRBJ1-4|TRBV7-2|NA|NA
TGTGCCAGCAGCTTAGTTCGCAGTCAAACTAATGAAAAACTGTTTTTT
CASSLVRSQTNEKLFF
>TRBJ2-3|TRBV19|NA|NA
TGTGCCAGTAGTATCGGACAGCTCACAGATACGCAGTATTTT
CASSIGQLTDTQYF
>TRBJ1-6|TRBV28|once|TRBD1
TGTGCCAGCAGAAATTTACAGGGGAATAATTCACCCCTCCACTTT
CASRNLQGNNSPLHF